Only a few counts were recorded for the clone carrying this T cell receptor (beta chain). As yet, its antigen is unknown. With 8 bases clipped from V and 4 bases from J, the junction kept 6 bases outside the gene matches. The germline V gene has CDR1 SQVTM and CDR2 ANQGSEA. This CDR3 has 14 amino acids. This record comes from a study of post-analysis software for immune sequencing data. Looking at the study overall: Multiple sclerosis in the patients followed relapsing-remitting, secondary progressive and progressive-relapsing courses. Study-wide results and caveats: When patients were compared with controls, a handful of TRBV segments were more frequent, TRBV5-6, TRBV5-1 and TRBV20-1 among them. Strong co-clustering by F measure was evident for samples that had been prepared in the same batch. Comparison with controls showed significantly lower normalized Chao1 diversity in multiple sclerosis patients.

The TCR beta cDNA libraries carried unique molecular identifiers. When about 1 to 11 million T cells were used, they gave about 550,000 cDNA molecules. TCRdb passed the PCR reads through MiXCR, listing each CDR3 protein once. The sample has 740,000 or so distinct CDR3 sequences, about 53% seen once. This TCR derives from a girl under 18 with multiple sclerosis. The sample was blood. This chain connects TRBV29-1 to TRBJ2-3, with 13 bases matching TRBD2. In DNA, the CDR3 is TGCAGCTCACTAGCGGGAGGGCCCCCAGATACGCAGTATTTT. Encoded protein: CSSLAGGPPDTQYF.